The rows below give T cell receptor beta chains drawn from one sample of a study of blood T cell repertoires in COVID-19. The repertoire was sequenced with immunoSEQ multiplex PCR; TCRdb's copy has only in-frame clones and lacks some. The sample has approximately 100,000 clones, roughly two thirds seen once. The sample was peripheral blood. Receptors originate from a man aged 80 or over with acute or convalescent COVID-19. CDR3s include the opening cysteine and the closing phenylalanine or tryptophan. Each record gives: D gene, clone size, J gene, V gene, CDR3 protein, CDR3 DNA. D genes are given only for firm matches. Size tells how often a clone was seen (once, few, many) or the class of an expanded clone, and some rows leave it out.

>TRBD1|NA|TRBJ1-5|TRBV19
CASIRAGGPMEPQHF
TGTGCCAGTATTCGGGCAGGGGGTCCTATGGAGCCCCAGCATTTT
>TRBD2|NA|TRBJ2-1|TRBV19
CASSIESTSGAYNEQFF
TGTGCCAGTAGTATAGAAAGCACTAGCGGGGCCTACAATGAGCAGTTCTTC
>NA|NA|TRBJ2-7|TRBV7-9
CASSSYGVTLSYEQYF
TGTGCCAGCAGCTCGTATGGCGTGACTCTCTCCTACGAGCAGTACTTC
>TRBD1|few|TRBJ2-2|TRBV24-1
CATSDWGQGNTGELFF
TGTGCCACCAGTGATTGGGGACAGGGGAACACCGGGGAGCTGTTTTTT
>NA|NA|TRBJ1-5|TRBV7-2
CASSLDSTNQPQHF
TGTGCCAGCAGCTTGGACAGCACAAATCAGCCCCAGCATTTT
>TRBD2|NA|TRBJ2-3|TRBV11-2
CASSSAGGPTDTQYF
TGTGCCAGCAGCTCGGCGGGAGGGCCGACAGATACGCAGTATTTT
>TRBD2|NA|TRBJ2-3|TRBV28
CASSLPAGGTDTQYF
TGTGCCAGCAGTTTGCCAGCGGGAGGCACAGATACGCAGTATTTT
>TRBD2|few|TRBJ2-3|TRBV28
CASSSPWGGDTDTQYF
TGTGCCAGCAGTTCCCCCTGGGGGGGAGACACAGATACGCAGTATTTT
>TRBD1|NA|TRBJ2-2|TRBV7-3
CASSLNIGTGSDTGELFF
TGTGCCAGCAGCCTTAACATTGGGACAGGGTCTGACACCGGGGAGCTGTTTTTT
>NA|few|TRBJ2-5|TRBV19
CALGEVAEETQYF
TGTGCCCTAGGGGAGGTAGCGGAAGAGACCCAGTACTTC